Below, 5 T cell receptor beta chains from the same sample are listed, as sequenced in a study of T-cell reconstitution after alpha-beta-depleted transplantation in children. Unique molecular identifiers were incorporated into the prepared TCRbeta library. TCRdb redid the calling of the PCR reads with MiXCR, one entry per CDR3 protein. Here the sample spans some 500,000 distinct CDR3 sequences, around 19% being singletons. This specimen was PBMCs from the stem cell graft donor, taken from the stem cell graft. The source is a human donor who donated a stem cell graft to a child with acute lymphoblastic leukemia.

The chain links TRBV6-4 to TRBJ1-1, with 9 bases identical to TRBD1. Trimming cost V 11 bases and J 1 base; bases outside gene matches: 20. Germline V lookup: CDR1 MRHNA, CDR2 SNTAGT. The CDR3 has 18 amino acids. The CDR3 DNA reads TGTGCCTTCAGTTCCCCCCAGACAGGGGGTCCCCAGAACACTGAAGCTTTCTTT. Translated, it gives CAFSSPQTGGPQNTEAFF.

There are a few counts of this clonotype. The V gene is TRBV6-5, the J gene TRBJ1-1, with D unclear. Germline CDR1 and CDR2: MNHEY and SVGAGI. This CDR3 is 14 amino acids long. Trimming left V 0 bases short and J 7 bases short, with 12 bases between. DNA for the CDR3: TGTGCCAGCAGTTACTCCACGGAAAGGGTTGAAGCTTTCTTT. It encodes CASSYSTERVEAFF.

This clonotype was picked up a small number of times. This chain joins TRBV7-9 and TRBJ2-7, with D tentatively TRBD2 (6 bases). CDR1 SEHNR and CDR2 FQNEAQ come from the germline V gene (reference sequence). The CDR3 is 13 residues long. Trimming pared 7 bases from V and 2 bases from J, leaving 12 bases between. The CDR3 loop reads CASNEGLTYEQYF. In DNA, the CDR3 is TGTGCCAGCAACGAGGGACTTACCTACGAGCAGTACTTC. The full variable domain, rest sourced from reference TRBV7-9 and TRBJ2-7, is DTGVSQNPRHKITKRGQNVTFRCDPISEHNRLYWYRQTLGQGPEFLTYFQNEAQLEKSRLLSDRFSAERPKGSFSTLEIQRTEQGDSAMYLCASNEGLTYEQYFGPGTRLTVT.

V gene TRBV20-1 combines with J gene TRBJ2-7; the D gene is possibly TRBD2 (5 bases). Trimming pared 3 bases from V and 5 bases from J, leaving 26 bases between. The CDR3 covers 17 residues. Germline V gene sequence: CDR1 DFQATT, CDR2 SNEGSKA (reference sequence). The CDR3 region has the DNA TGCAGTGCTAGTTCCCCGCGCTCTTACTGGGAGAAAGACGAGCAGTACTTC. As protein: CSASSPRSYWEKDEQYF.

This clonotype was detected a few times. The J gene is TRBJ2-5, the V gene TRBV7-9; tentative D call: TRBD1 (6 bases). Germline V gene data show CDR1 as SEHNR and CDR2 as FQNEAQ (reference sequence). CDR3 size: 15 residues. V lost 1 base and J 3 bases, leaving 12 bases between the germline ends. CDR3 sequence reads: CASSLEDRTEETQYF. The CDR3 DNA reads as TGTGCCAGCAGCTTAGAAGACAGGACCGAAGAGACCCAGTACTTC.